Ten or more counts support the clone carrying this TCR beta chain. Its matching antigen is unknown. The authors built TCR beta libraries using iRepertoire HTBI primers and Arm-PCR of CDR3 regions. TCRdb reprocessed the multiplex PCR reads via MiXCR and lists one record per CDR3 protein. The table includes some 490,000 distinct CDR3 sequences, more than 10% detected once. These data are taken from a study of regulatory T cells in long-lasting Graves disease. Study-level findings and limits: Authors noted too few samples as a limitation.

Germline CDR1 is DFQATT and CDR2 is SNEGSKA (reference sequence). V lost 7 bases to trimming and J lost 8 bases; unmatched junction nucleotides: 13. This CDR3 contains 15 residues. Time point defined: newly diagnosed GD, antithyroid drugs for less than 3 months. Researchers made the TCR library from RNA that was extracted from PBMCs. This same sample was also taken into another study, of T cells in Graves' hyperthyroidism and ophthalmopathy.

The sequence derives from a young woman with Graves disease. The material was peripheral blood mononuclear cells (PBMCs), obtained at new diagnosis, from a patient treated with antithyroid drugs. J is TRBJ2-1 and V is TRBV20-1; 11 bases agree with TRBD2. Written as DNA, the CDR3 is TGCAGTGTGGTGACTAGCGGGATCACAATCGATGAGCAGTTCTTC. It translates to CSVVTSGITIDEQFF.